These 5 T cell receptor beta chains originate from one sample sequenced in a study of T cells after yellow fever vaccination. TCRdb reprocessed the 5' RACE reads with MiXCR, giving one entry per CDR3 protein. This sample has around 350,000 distinct CDR3 sequences; under 14% occur once, and the top ten carry around 19%. The source material was PBMCs, sampled on the day of the first yellow fever vaccination. Receptors were obtained from a man between 18 and 35 years old who received the YFV17D yellow fever vaccine.

The rearrangement links TRBV7-2 to TRBJ2-5; TRBD2 matches at 8 bases. Germline trimming cut 1 base from V and 7 bases from J; bases unmatched to any gene: 11. Germline-derived CDR1 and CDR2 are SGHTA and FQGNSA. This CDR3 contains 16 residues. The CDR3 nucleotides are TGTGCCAGCAGCTTAGTTGACGGCGGGGGGATAGTGACCCAGTACTTC. The encoded protein is CASSLVDGGGIVTQYF.

As to this clonotype: A much larger clone lies one base from this, so it may be a read error. The V and J genes are TRBV3-1 and TRBJ2-5; D unclear. The germline gives CDR1 LGHDT, CDR2 YNNKEL (reference sequence). The CDR3 runs 14 residues. For the CDR3, the DNA is TGTACCAGCAGCCAAGATTCCGGCGTAGAGACCCAGTACTTC. Translating gives CTSSQDSGVETQYF.

In this sample, this clonotype turned up a few times. The junction does not match germline at one end; this may be a read error. This chain links TRBV5-1 with TRBJ2-5, with 9 positions matching TRBD1. Germline CDR1 and CDR2: SGHRS and YFSETQ. This CDR3 is built from 15 residues. The CDR3 region is CASSPWTGDQVTQYF. CDR3 nucleotides: TGCGCCAGCAGCCCCTGGACAGGGGACCAAGTGACCCAGTACTTC.

This clonotype was seen a few times. This chain uses TRBV4-1 with TRBJ1-1; the D gene is possibly TRBD1 (5 bases). This CDR3 spans 14 amino acids. Germline CDR1 reads MGHRA; CDR2 reads YSYEKL. V shed 3 bases and J shed 2 bases, with 10 bases lying between them. The CDR3 reads CASSHVQANTEAFF. CDR3 DNA sequence: TGCGCCAGCAGCCATGTACAGGCCAACACTGAAGCTTTCTTT.

This clonotype was observed a handful of times. The V call is TRBV7-3, the J call TRBJ2-5, with TRBD1 matching over 9 bases. Germline V gene sequence: CDR1 SGHTA, CDR2 FQGTGA. Losses at the gene ends were 6 bases for V and 5 bases for J; bases not matched to a gene: 13. The CDR3 has 16 residues. CDR3 sequence (DNA): TGTGCCAGCAGTCTAACCCCGGGACAGGGTCGGGAGACCCAGTACTTC. Translation: CASSLTPGQGRETQYF.